The clone carrying this TCR beta chain was seen more than once but under ten times. Its specificity is not known. The record originates from a study of identical twins. Study conclusions and caveats: Out-of-frame alpha sequences shared by twins showed excess low generation probability. Models underestimated how often monozygotic twins shared out-of-frame TCR alpha.

Trimming at V came to 8 bases and at J to 5 bases, leaving 5 bases not matched to a gene. Germline V gene data show CDR1 as MNHEY and CDR2 as SMNVEV (reference sequence). The CDR3 covers 12 residues. TCRdb called the 5' RACE reads again in MiXCR, with one record for every CDR3 protein. The sample shows some 760,000 distinct CDR3 sequences, 15% to 20% of them seen only once. The data also belong to a second study, concerning T cells expressing NK-cell markers. That work states: Several experiments confined sorting to alpha-beta TCR T cells with an anti-gamma-delta TCR antibody. Whether the expanded NKG2C+ T cell clones recognized HCMV remained unclear.

This chain connects TRBV27 to TRBJ2-5, with 7 bases matching TRBD2. This clonotype was obtained from a woman between 18 and 29 years old in good health. What was sequenced was PBMCs. CDR3 region: CASGPGGETQYF. In DNA, the CDR3 is TGTGCCAGCGGGCCCGGGGGGGAGACCCAGTACTTC.